Presented here are 16 T cell receptor beta chains from one specimen sequenced in a study of T cell repertoires in cytomegalovirus infection. No antigens are known for them. One entry per CDR3 protein, called by TCRdb with MiXCR from the reads. Here the sample spans 650,000 to 850,000 distinct CDR3 sequences, under 35% being singletons. The sample here was cultured CD8+ T cells from PBMCs, taken from culture after CMV antigen stimulation. These receptors were obtained from a human donor in good health (CMV status not recorded). Some clones in this sample may be carry-over from other donors' samples.

Only a few counts were recorded for this clonotype. The V and J genes are TRBV4-3 and TRBJ2-2, with D possibly being TRBD1 (6 bases). Looked up from germline, CDR1 is LGHNA and CDR2 is YSLEER. V was trimmed by 3 bases and J by 4 bases, leaving 9 bases between them. The length of the CDR3 is 14 residues. The CDR3 DNA reads as TGCGCCAGCAGCCAGTTGACAGGCACCGGGGAGCTGTTTTTT. This gives the protein CASSQLTGTGELFF.

The J gene is TRBJ2-5, the V gene TRBV6-2 or TRBV6-3, with D perhaps matching TRBD1 or TRBD2 (5 bases each). With 2 bases removed from V and 1 base from J, the gap between germline ends came to 14 bases. CDR3 length: 16 residues. Germline V gives CDR1 MNHEY, CDR2 SVGEGT. The CDR3 reads CASSYVSGTAQETQYF. CDR3 nucleotide sequence: TGTGCCAGCAGTTACGTCTCTGGGACGGCCCAAGAGACCCAGTACTTC.

This clonotype was counted a few times. The J gene is TRBJ2-7, the V gene TRBV6-6; D remains unclear. Germline CDR1 and CDR2: MNHNY and SVGAGI (reference sequence). The CDR3 is made up of 12 amino acids. V lost 5 bases, J lost 6 bases, and 11 bases lay in between. CDR3 amino acids: CASSTSILEQYF. CDR3 nucleotide sequence: TGTGCCAGCAGTACGTCTATTCTCGAGCAGTACTTC.

The genes are TRBV7-6 and TRBJ1-5; no clear D. This CDR3 spans 15 amino acids. V lost 1 base and J 3 bases, leaving 10 bases between the germline ends. Looked up from germline, CDR1 is SGHVS and CDR2 is FNYEAQ. This CDR3 reads CASSLVGDPNQPQHF. The CDR3, as DNA: TGTGCCAGCAGCTTAGTCGGCGATCCCAATCAGCCCCAGCATTTT.

This chain links TRBV4-1 with TRBJ1-6; 7 bases agree with TRBD1. CDR3 size: 16 residues. The junction had 8 bases not matched to a gene; V was cut back by 5 bases and J by 4 bases. Germline CDR1 and CDR2: MGHRA and YSYEKL. CDR3 sequence reads: CASSATGSRYNSPLHF. CDR3 nucleotides: TGCGCCAGCAGCGCGACAGGGTCCCGTTATAATTCACCCCTCCACTTT.

The CDR3 DNA reads as TGCGCCAGCAGCCAGATACAGGGGATCAGATCACCCCTCCACTTT. This sequence encodes CASSQIQGIRSPLHF. The V and J genes are TRBV4-1 and TRBJ1-6; 7 bases are a match to TRBD1. V trimming: 3 bases; J trimming: 10 bases; junction bases outside the gene matches: 9. The germline CDR1 and CDR2 sequences are MGHRA and YSYEKL. This CDR3 spans 15 amino acids.

This chain uses TRBV24-1 with TRBJ1-2, with D uncertain. The CDR3 extends over 14 amino acids. The V gene's germline CDR1 is KGHDR and CDR2 SFDVKD. Between the trimmed V and J ends, which lost 4 bases and 0 bases, there was a span of 8 bases. The CDR3 sequence is CATSDDFSNYGYTF. CDR3 sequence (DNA): TGTGCCACCAGTGACGACTTCTCTAACTATGGCTACACCTTC.

This clonotype was observed a few times. CDR3: CASTLAQHTGELFF. CDR3 nucleotide sequence: TGTGCCAGCACCCTTGCGCAGCACACCGGGGAGCTGTTTTTT. The chain is built from TRBV27 and TRBJ2-2; D not certain. The V and J ends lost 7 bases and 3 bases respectively, with 12 bases between them. The CDR3 is made up of 14 amino acids. In germline, CDR1 is MNHEY, CDR2 SMNVEV (reference sequence).

The rearrangement links TRBV6-1 to TRBJ2-7; 9 positions agree with TRBD1. CDR3 length: 15 amino acids. Looked up from germline, CDR1 is MNHNS and CDR2 is SASEGT. The junction had 6 bases not matched to a gene; V was cut back by 3 bases and J by 3 bases. CDR3 in DNA: TGTGCCAGCAGTGAGGGACAGGGATGGGGCTACGAGCAGTACGTC. Its protein is CASSEGQGWGYEQYV.

This clonotype was observed a handful of times. The V call is TRBV28, the J call TRBJ1-1; possibly TRBD1 for D (5 bases). Trimming left V 6 bases short and J 5 bases short, with 22 bases between. Looked up from germline, CDR1 is MDHEN and CDR2 is SYDVKM. The CDR3 runs 16 residues. CDR3 nucleotide sequence: TGTGCCAGCAGCCCCCATGCAGGGCCCGGGGTAACTGAAGCTTTCTTT. Protein: CASSPHAGPGVTEAFF.

The CDR3 reads CSVEEADFAYGYTF. For the CDR3, the DNA is TGCAGCGTTGAAGAGGCGGACTTTGCCTATGGCTACACCTTC. V gene TRBV29-1 combines with J gene TRBJ1-2; D remains ambiguous. Germline CDR1 reads SQVTM; CDR2 reads ANQGSEA. The length of the CDR3 is 14 residues. V was cut by 0 bases and J by 4 bases, with 12 bases left in between.

The rearrangement joins TRBV7-6 to TRBJ2-7; tentative D call: TRBD1 (5 bases). The CDR3 extends over 16 amino acids. Trimming pared 1 base from V and 3 bases from J, leaving 16 bases between. Germline CDR1 SGHVS, CDR2 FNYEAQ. The CDR3 region has the DNA TGTGCCAGCAGCTTAGAGGTGGGGCCGATACTCTACGAGCAGTACTTC. Amino acids: CASSLEVGPILYEQYF.

This clonotype was recorded at least ten times. The CDR3 reads CASSLRELAGAYITDTQYF. CDR3 sequence (DNA): TGTGCCAGCAGCTTAAGGGAGCTAGCGGGGGCCTATATCACAGATACGCAGTATTTT. The rearrangement links TRBV7-2 to TRBJ2-3, with TRBD2 matching 10 bases. The J segment lost 2 bases and the V segment lost 2 bases, leaving 13 bases of the junction unmatched. The germline CDR1 and CDR2 sequences are SGHTA and FQGNSA. The CDR3 totals 19 residues.

This chain connects TRBV7-8 to TRBJ2-7; TRBD2 is a possible D gene (6 bases). The germline V gene has CDR1 SGHVS and CDR2 FQNEAQ. The CDR3 runs 13 residues. V was clipped by 1 base and J by 5 bases, with 9 bases between them. The CDR3 region has the DNA TGTGCCAGCAGCTTAGTCTTAGCGGACGAGCAGTACTTC. Its protein is CASSLVLADEQYF.

The V and J genes are TRBV12-3 or TRBV12-4 and TRBJ2-2; 10 bases match TRBD1. This CDR3 is 16 amino acids long. J was trimmed by 7 bases and V by 5 bases; bases with no gene match: 10. The DNA of the CDR3 is TGTGCCAGCAGTCGAGCAGGGACAGGGGCGGGCGGGGAGCTGTTTTTT. Translated, it gives CASSRAGTGAGGELFF.

The chain joins TRBV15 to TRBJ1-1, with 8 bases aligning to TRBD1. V lost 3 bases to trimming and J lost 4 bases; unmatched junction nucleotides: 13. CDR1 is LNHNV and CDR2 is YYDKDF in the germline V gene (reference sequence). The CDR3 totals 17 residues. CDR3 sequence (DNA): TGTGCCACCAGCAGGGACCCGACAGGGGCCCGAGGCACTGAAGCTTTCTTT. Its protein is CATSRDPTGARGTEAFF.